Below are 16 T cell receptor beta chains sequenced from a single sample in a study of blood T cell repertoires in COVID-19. Sequenced by immunoSEQ multiplex PCR; TCRdb stores in-frame clones only, minus some. The table shows about 160,000 clones, with about nine tenths occurring only once. Sequenced input: peripheral blood. Source of these receptors: an older woman with active or convalescent COVID-19.

The chain recombines TRBV6-5 with TRBJ2-2, with D unclear. The CDR3 runs to 13 residues. Trimming stripped 0 bases from V and 5 bases from J, with 4 bases between. Germline lookup yields CDR1 MNHEY and CDR2 SVGAGI. The CDR3 nucleotides are TGTGCCAGCAGTTACTCCGGGACCGGGGAGCTGTTTTTT. Its translation: CASSYSGTGELFF.

The chain couples TRBV11-3 to TRBJ2-3, with 11 bases that match TRBD2. The germline CDR1 and CDR2 sequences are SGHNT and YENEEA. The trim removed 2 bases at V and 3 bases at J, leaving 1 base unmatched. This CDR3 has 15 residues. CDR3 in amino acids: CASSLTSGGTDTQYF. CDR3 nucleotide sequence: TGTGCCAGCAGCTTAACTAGCGGGGGAACAGATACGCAGTATTTT.

This clone appeared once. This chain links TRBV11-2 with TRBJ2-3, with TRBD1 identical over 7 bases. CDR1 is SGHAT, CDR2 FQNNGV, per germline. CDR3 length: 18 residues. The V gene end was trimmed by 1 base and the J gene end by 0 bases; junction bases not matched to a gene: 10. CDR3 bases: TGTGCCAGCAGCTTAGTCGTTGGGGACAGAGAGAGCACAGATACGCAGTATTTT. This gives the protein CASSLVVGDRESTDTQYF.

This chain joins TRBV10-3 and TRBJ1-1; D is unclear. The CDR3 runs to 16 residues. Germline V CDR1 and CDR2: ENHRY, SYGVKD. V lost 8 bases, J lost 1 base, and 20 bases lay in between. CDR3 in amino acids: CAIGHSLSVGNTEAFF. DNA of the CDR3: TGTGCCATCGGTCACAGCCTGTCAGTTGGGAACACTGAAGCTTTCTTT.

The sample holds a few counts of this clone. The rearrangement joins TRBV11-3 to TRBJ1-1; no clear D. Trimming cost V 3 bases and J 3 bases, with 8 bases left between them. CDR1 SGHNT and CDR2 YENEEA come from the germline V gene. The CDR3 consists of 13 residues. CDR3 region: CASSFQRDTEAFF. The CDR3 nucleotides read TGTGCCAGCAGCTTCCAGAGGGACACTGAAGCTTTCTTT.

V gene TRBV7-2 combines with J gene TRBJ2-1, with a tentative D call TRBD2 (6 bases). The germline V gene has CDR1 SGHTA and CDR2 FQGNSA. This CDR3 has 15 amino acids. With 5 bases removed from V and 6 bases from J, the gap between germline ends came to 17 bases. CDR3 DNA sequence: TGTGCCAGCAGCGTAGACAGACTAGTTGGCAATGAGCAGTTCTTC. It is translated as CASSVDRLVGNEQFF.

The chain joins TRBV6-5 to TRBJ2-3; 7 bases fit TRBD2. The CDR3 runs to 14 residues. Germline lookup yields CDR1 MNHEY and CDR2 SVGAGI. V was clipped by 1 base and J by 5 bases; unmatched bases: 3. CDR3 nucleotide sequence: TGTGCCAGCAGTTACTGGGGGGGTGGAGATACGCAGTATTTT. It codes for CASSYWGGGDTQYF.

This clone appeared a single time. The chain uses TRBV18 and TRBJ1-2, with D possibly TRBD1 on 6 matching bases. The V and J ends lost 2 bases and 2 bases respectively, with 6 bases between them. The CDR3 sequence is 13 residues long. Germline CDR1 and CDR2: KGHSH and LQKENI. The CDR3 loop is CASSPRGNYGYTF. CDR3 sequence (DNA): TGTGCCAGCTCACCAAGGGGGAACTATGGCTACACCTTC.

The rearrangement links TRBV1 to TRBJ1-1; the D call of TRBD1 is as the table states it, not checked on the DNA. TRBV1 counts as a pseudogene. The CDR3 sequence is 14 residues long. The CDR3 sequence is CTSSQECRMTEAFF. CDR3 in DNA: TGCACCAGCAGCCAAGAGTGCAGGATGACTGAAGCTTTCTTT.

The chain uses TRBV2 and TRBJ1-5; D might be TRBD1 (6 bases). V shed 7 bases and J shed 3 bases, with 13 bases lying between them. CDR1 and CDR2 (germline): SNHLY, FYNNEI. CDR3 size: 14 residues. CDR3 sequence reads: CASNPQGPNQPQHF. CDR3 DNA: TGTGCCAGCAACCCACAGGGTCCCAATCAGCCCCAGCATTTT.

This clone was counted between two and nine times. The rearrangement joins TRBV15 to TRBJ2-5, with 12 bases identical to TRBD1. Germline trimming cut 3 bases from V and 5 bases from J; bases unmatched to any gene: 10. The CDR3 consists of 17 residues. Germline V gives CDR1 LNHNV, CDR2 YYDKDF (reference sequence). The DNA for the CDR3 is TGTGCCACCAGCAGGAGCCGGGACAGGGGGCCCGGGGAGACCCAGTACTTC. Its protein product is CATSRSRDRGPGETQYF.

The J gene is TRBJ1-1, the V gene TRBV6-1; D is undetermined. The CDR3 consists of 11 residues. CDR1 is MNHNS and CDR2 is SASEGT in the germline V gene. Trimming pared 2 bases from V and 10 bases from J, leaving 8 bases between. The chain's CDR3 is CASSENSRAFF. The CDR3 DNA follows: TGTGCCAGCAGTGAAAACTCCCGAGCTTTCTTT.

This chain links TRBV5-1 with TRBJ1-1, with D tentatively TRBD1 (6 bases). Germline V gene data show CDR1 as SGHRS and CDR2 as YFSETQ. This CDR3 spans 15 amino acids. The germline V and J ends were trimmed by 6 bases and 0 bases, with 15 bases remaining between them. Written as DNA, the CDR3 is TGCGCCAGCAAACACCAGGACAGCTTGAACACTGAAGCTTTCTTT. Its translation: CASKHQDSLNTEAFF.

This clone showed up just a few times. V gene TRBV18 combines with J gene TRBJ1-5; a weak D match, TRBD1 (5 bases). CDR1 and CDR2 (germline): KGHSH, LQKENI. V was shortened by 1 base and J by 0 bases, with 16 bases between the two germline ends. The CDR3 spans 18 residues. As DNA, the CDR3 is TGTGCCAGCTCACCACGAGGGACTGGCCAGGGTAGCAATCAGCCCCAGCATTTT. Protein sequence: CASSPRGTGQGSNQPQHF.

V and J are TRBV6-5 and TRBJ2-3; 8 nucleotides agree with TRBD2. Trimming removed 0 bases from V and 6 bases from J; junction bases left unmatched: 5. CDR1 MNHEY and CDR2 SVGAGI come from the germline V gene. This CDR3 spans 15 amino acids. CDR3 amino acids: CASSYSAGASDTQYF. As DNA, the CDR3 is TGTGCCAGCAGTTACTCAGCGGGGGCATCGGATACGCAGTATTTT.

The chain joins TRBV6-6 to TRBJ2-7; D may be TRBD1 (6 bases). This CDR3 region has 12 residues. V was cut by 5 bases and J by 5 bases, with 10 bases left in between. Per germline, CDR1 MNHNY and CDR2 SVGAGI (reference sequence). CDR3 nucleotide sequence: TGTGCCAGCAGTCCCCAGGGGAACGAGCAGTACTTC. Encoded protein: CASSPQGNEQYF.